This TCR beta chain derives from a study of blood T cell repertoires in COVID-19. About the research overall: The United States, Italy and Spain provided the acute and convalescent COVID-19 samples.

The table came from immunoSEQ multiplex PCR; TCRdb's copy has only in-frame clones and leaves some out. The sample consists of just over 350,000 clones, over 75% of them appearing once. This CDR3 contains 17 residues. Germline CDR1 is MDHEN and CDR2 is SYDVKM. V lost 5 bases and J 2 bases, leaving 16 bases between the germline ends. Cohort assignment relied on participant-reported clinical history. Recovery among Cohort 3 donors was established by two negative PCRs, clearance, or symptom resolution. The chain combines TRBV28 with TRBJ2-6, with D tentatively TRBD2 (7 bases). The source material was PBMCs or T cells enriched from blood (not recorded which). This clonotype was obtained from a woman aged 30 to 39 who had recovered from COVID-19. The CDR3 is CASSPRDGGPGANVLTF. As DNA, the CDR3 is TGTGCCAGCAGTCCCCGCGACGGGGGGCCTGGGGCCAACGTCCTGACTTTC.